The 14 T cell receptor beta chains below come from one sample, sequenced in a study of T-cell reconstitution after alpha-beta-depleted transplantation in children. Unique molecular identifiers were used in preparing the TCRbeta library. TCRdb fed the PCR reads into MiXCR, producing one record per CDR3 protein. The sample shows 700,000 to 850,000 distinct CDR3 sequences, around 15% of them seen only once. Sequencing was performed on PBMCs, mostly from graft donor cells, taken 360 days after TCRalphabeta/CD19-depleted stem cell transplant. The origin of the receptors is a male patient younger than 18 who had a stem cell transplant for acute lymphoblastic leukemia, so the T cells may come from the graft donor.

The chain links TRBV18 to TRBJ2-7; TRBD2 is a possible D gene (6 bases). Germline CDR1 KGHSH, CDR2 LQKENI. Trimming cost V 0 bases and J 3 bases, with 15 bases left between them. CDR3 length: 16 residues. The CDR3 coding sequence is TGTGCCAGCTCACCACCTTTGCGGGGAGCCAACTACGAGCAGTACTTC. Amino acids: CASSPPLRGANYEQYF.

The CDR3 DNA follows: TGTGCCAGCAGCTTCGAGACAGGGATGGATACGCAGTATTTT. Its protein product is CASSFETGMDTQYF. The J gene is TRBJ2-3, the V gene TRBV7-9; 7 bases match TRBD1. Losses at the gene ends were 3 bases for V and 6 bases for J; bases not matched to a gene: 6. CDR3 size: 14 residues. Germline CDR1 reads SEHNR; CDR2 reads FQNEAQ (reference sequence).

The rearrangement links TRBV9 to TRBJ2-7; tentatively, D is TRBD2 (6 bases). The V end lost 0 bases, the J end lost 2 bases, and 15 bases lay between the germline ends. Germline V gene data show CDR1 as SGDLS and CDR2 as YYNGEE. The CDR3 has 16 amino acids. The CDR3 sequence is CASSVVPGTATYEQYF. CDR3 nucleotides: TGTGCCAGCAGCGTAGTGCCAGGGACTGCTACCTACGAGCAGTACTTC.

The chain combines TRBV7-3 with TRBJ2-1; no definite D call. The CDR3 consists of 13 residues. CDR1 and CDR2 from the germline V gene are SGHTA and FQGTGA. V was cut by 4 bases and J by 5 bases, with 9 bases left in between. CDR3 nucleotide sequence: TGTGCCAGCAGCTCCATTTTGAACAATGAGCAGTTCTTC. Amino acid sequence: CASSSILNNEQFF.

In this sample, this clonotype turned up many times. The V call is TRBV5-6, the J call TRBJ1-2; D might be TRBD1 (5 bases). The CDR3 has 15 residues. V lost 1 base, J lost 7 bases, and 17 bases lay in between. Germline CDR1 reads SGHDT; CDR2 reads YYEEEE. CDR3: CASSLNRLKGFGYTF. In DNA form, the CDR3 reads TGTGCCAGCAGCTTGAACAGGCTTAAGGGTTTTGGCTACACCTTC.

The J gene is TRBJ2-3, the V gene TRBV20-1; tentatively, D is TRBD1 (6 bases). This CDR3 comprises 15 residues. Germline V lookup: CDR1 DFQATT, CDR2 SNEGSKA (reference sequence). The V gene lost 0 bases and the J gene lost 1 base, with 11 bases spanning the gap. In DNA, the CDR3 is TGCAGTGCTAGAGATATCAACAGGGGCACAGATACGCAGTATTTT. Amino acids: CSARDINRGTDTQYF.

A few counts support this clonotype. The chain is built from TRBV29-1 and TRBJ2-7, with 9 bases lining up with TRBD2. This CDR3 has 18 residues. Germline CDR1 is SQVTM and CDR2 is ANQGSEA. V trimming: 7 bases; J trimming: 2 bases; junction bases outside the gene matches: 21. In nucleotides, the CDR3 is TGCAGCGGAAGGAGGATAGCGGGAGAGGGGATCATCCCCTACGAGCAGTACTTC. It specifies CSGRRIAGEGIIPYEQYF.

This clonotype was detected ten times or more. CDR3 residues: CASSLGGTANTEAFF. CDR3 DNA: TGCGCCAGCAGCTTGGGAGGGACAGCGAACACTGAAGCTTTCTTT. The genes are TRBV5-1 and TRBJ1-1; TRBD1 matches at 7 bases. The junction had 3 bases not matched to a gene; V was cut back by 0 bases and J by 1 base. The CDR3 consists of 15 residues. In germline, CDR1 is SGHRS, CDR2 YFSETQ.

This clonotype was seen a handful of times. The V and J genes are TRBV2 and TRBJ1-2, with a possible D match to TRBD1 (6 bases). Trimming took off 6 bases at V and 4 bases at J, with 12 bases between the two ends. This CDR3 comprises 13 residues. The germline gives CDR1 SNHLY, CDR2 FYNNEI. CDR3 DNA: TGTGCCAGCAGGGACCAGGGGTTCTATGGCTACACCTTC. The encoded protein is CASRDQGFYGYTF.

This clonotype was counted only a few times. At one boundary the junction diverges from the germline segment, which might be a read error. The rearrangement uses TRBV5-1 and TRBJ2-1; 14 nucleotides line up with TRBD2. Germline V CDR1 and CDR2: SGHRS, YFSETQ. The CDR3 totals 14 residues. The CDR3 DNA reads TGCGCCAGCAGCTTGGGACTAGCGGGAGGGCCCGGGGTCTTC. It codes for CASSLGLAGGPGVF.

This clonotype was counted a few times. The CDR3 sequence: CSVDRFEETQYF. The CDR3 region has the DNA TGCAGCGTTGACAGATTTGAAGAGACCCAGTACTTC. This chain connects TRBV29-1 to TRBJ2-5; D unresolved. The CDR3 totals 12 residues. Germline V gene lookup returns CDR1 SQVTM and CDR2 ANQGSEA. Trimming left V 3 bases short and J 3 bases short, with 8 bases between.

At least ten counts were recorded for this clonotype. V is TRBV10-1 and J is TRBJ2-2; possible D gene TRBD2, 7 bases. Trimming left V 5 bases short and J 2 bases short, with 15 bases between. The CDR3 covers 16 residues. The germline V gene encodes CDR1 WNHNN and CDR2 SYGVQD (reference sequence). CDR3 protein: CASSLGGRGNTGELFF. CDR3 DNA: TGCGCCAGCAGTCTCGGGGGGCGCGGCAACACCGGGGAGCTGTTTTTT.

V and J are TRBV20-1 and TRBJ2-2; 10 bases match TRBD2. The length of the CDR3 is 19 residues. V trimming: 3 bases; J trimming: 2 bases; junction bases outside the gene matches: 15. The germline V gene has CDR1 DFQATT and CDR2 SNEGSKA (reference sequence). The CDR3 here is CSARGILAGLTLNTGELFF. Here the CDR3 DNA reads TGCAGTGCTAGGGGTATACTAGCGGGACTTACCCTTAACACCGGGGAGCTGTTTTTT.

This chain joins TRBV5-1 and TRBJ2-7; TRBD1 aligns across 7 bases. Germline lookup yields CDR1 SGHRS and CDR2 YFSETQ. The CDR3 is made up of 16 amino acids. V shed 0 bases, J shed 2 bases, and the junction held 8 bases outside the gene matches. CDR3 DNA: TGCGCCAGCAGCTTGGGACAGGGAATTAAGGCCTACGAGCAGTACTTC. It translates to CASSLGQGIKAYEQYF.